This TCR beta chain was sequenced during a study of blood T cell repertoires in COVID-19. Trimming cost V 2 bases and J 4 bases; bases outside gene matches: 6. CDR1 and CDR2 from the germline V gene are SGHVS and FQNEAQ. The CDR3 is 16 amino acids. Original processing methods: Scientists estimated how many nucleated cells there were by amplifying reference gene primers. Clones were read by immunoSEQ multiplex PCR, and TCRdb kept only the in-frame ones, dropping some. The D gene and trimming were derived from the DNA, and the V and J assignments and clone size from that table. The sample contains some 260,000 clones, roughly nine tenths of which appear only once. This clone was recorded once.

This rearrangement joins TRBV7-8 to TRBJ2-7, with 12 bases fitting TRBD1. This receptor was identified in a man between 18 and 29 years old with active or convalescent COVID-19. Sequenced material: peripheral blood. In DNA, the CDR3 is TGTGCCAGCAGCTTACCAAGGGACAGGGGGCAGTACGAGCAGTACTTC. Amino acid sequence: CASSLPRDRGQYEQYF.